A selection of T cell receptor beta chains follows, all from one sample in a study of CD8+ T cells in alopecia areata. Sequencing used immunoSEQ multiplex PCR; TCRdb keeps in-frame clones, though not all of them. Of roughly 110,000 clones in the sample, 84% were seen once. The sequencing here drew on CD8+ T cells sorted from blood, taken at week 24, from a patient treated with tofacitinib. The receptors shown here come from a human donor with alopecia areata. Each CDR3 is given with its conserved first and last residue. The D gene is left open where the match is weak.

D gene: TRBD2; V gene: TRBV6-5; J gene: TRBJ2-5; CDR3 length: 15; CDR3 protein: CASTFLGGGQETQYF; CDR3 DNA: TGTGCCAGCACCTTCCTCGGGGGGGGACAAGAGACCCAGTACTTC
D gene: -; V gene: TRBV5-6; J gene: TRBJ2-7; CDR3 length: 12; CDR3 protein: CASSLGHYEQYF; CDR3 DNA: TGTGCCAGCAGCCTGGGACACTACGAGCAGTACTTC
D gene: TRBD2; V gene: TRBV10-3; J gene: TRBJ2-7; CDR3 length: 14; CDR3 protein: CATGLAGISGEQYF; CDR3 DNA: TGTGCCACCGGACTAGCGGGGATCTCTGGCGAGCAGTACTTC
D gene: -; V gene: TRBV6-1; J gene: TRBJ1-1; CDR3 length: 14; CDR3 protein: CASRAFRTLTEAFF; CDR3 DNA: TGTGCCAGCAGGGCTTTTCGGACATTAACTGAAGCTTTCTTT
D gene: TRBD2; V gene: TRBV7-9; J gene: TRBJ2-5; CDR3 length: 15; CDR3 protein: CASSPPHAGEETQYF; CDR3 DNA: TGTGCCAGCAGCCCCCCCCACGCGGGGGAAGAGACCCAGTACTTC
D gene: TRBD1; V gene: TRBV4-3; J gene: TRBJ1-4; CDR3 length: 17; CDR3 protein: CASSQEARGVANEKLFF; CDR3 DNA: TGCGCCAGCAGCCAAGAGGCCAGGGGGGTAGCTAATGAAAAACTGTTTTTT
D gene: -; V gene: TRBV4-3; J gene: TRBJ2-3; CDR3 length: 13; CDR3 protein: CASSPSGGATQYF; CDR3 DNA: TGCGCCAGCAGCCCTTCCGGAGGGGCTACGCAGTATTTT
D gene: -; V gene: TRBV4-1; J gene: TRBJ2-7; CDR3 length: 13; CDR3 protein: CASSQTRVHEQYF; CDR3 DNA: TGCGCCAGCAGCCAGACAAGGGTCCACGAGCAGTACTTC
D gene: -; V gene: TRBV7-8; J gene: TRBJ2-1; CDR3 length: 16; CDR3 protein: CASSFAEGLPYNEQFF; CDR3 DNA: TGTGCCAGCAGTTTTGCCGAGGGACTTCCCTACAATGAGCAGTTCTTC
D gene: -; V gene: TRBV7-3; J gene: TRBJ2-1; CDR3 length: 12; CDR3 protein: CASFGPPGEQFF; CDR3 DNA: TGTGCCAGCTTTGGGCCGCCGGGAGAGCAGTTCTTC
D gene: -; V gene: TRBV4-1; J gene: TRBJ1-1; CDR3 length: 13; CDR3 protein: CASSQDPRAEAFF; CDR3 DNA: TGCGCCAGCAGCCAAGATCCCAGGGCTGAAGCTTTCTTT